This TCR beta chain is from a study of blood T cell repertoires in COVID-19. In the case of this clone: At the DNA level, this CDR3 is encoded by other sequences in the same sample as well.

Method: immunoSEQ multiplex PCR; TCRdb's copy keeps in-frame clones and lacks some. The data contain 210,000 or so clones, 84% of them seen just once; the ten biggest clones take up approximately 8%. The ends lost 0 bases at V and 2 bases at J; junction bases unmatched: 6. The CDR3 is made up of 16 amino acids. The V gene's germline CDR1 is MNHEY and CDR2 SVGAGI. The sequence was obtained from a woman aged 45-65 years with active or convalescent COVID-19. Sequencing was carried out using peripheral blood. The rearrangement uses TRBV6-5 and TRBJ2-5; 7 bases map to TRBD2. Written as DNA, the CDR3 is TGTGCCAGCAGTTACTCGCGCGGGAGAGGGCAAGAGACCCAGTACTTC. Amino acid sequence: CASSYSRGRGQETQYF.